This T cell receptor (beta chain) was observed in a study of control samples from healthy donors and cancer patients. This table comes from immunoSEQ multiplex PCR, and its TCRdb copy is limited to in-frame clones, with some not included. In the table there are some 120,000 clones, 75% to 95% of which are singletons. The germline V gene has CDR1 LNHDA and CDR2 SQIVND (reference sequence). This CDR3 has 16 residues. Trimming took off 3 bases at V and 4 bases at J, with 16 bases between the two ends. The source is a man younger than 30 in good health. The sequencing input was blood. The chain is built from TRBV19 and TRBJ1-5; D is undetermined. The CDR3 nucleotides are TGTGCCAGTAGTATTGCTTTGGACGGTCGGAATCAGCCCCAGCATTTT. Its protein product is CASSIALDGRNQPQHF.